Listed here are 27 T cell receptor beta chains from one sample, sequenced in a study of control samples from healthy donors and cancer patients. Profiled with immunoSEQ multiplex PCR; TCRdb holds only in-frame clones, not every one. Here the sample spans 70,000 to 95,000 clones, approximately 89% being singletons. Sequencing was carried out using blood. The receptors stem from a woman in her twenties or thirties in good health.

This clone was seen a single time. The chain carries TRBV15 and TRBJ2-2; TRBD2 matches at 8 bases. CDR3 length: 16 amino acids. The trim removed 5 bases at V and 4 bases at J, leaving 9 bases unmatched. CDR1 and CDR2 (germline): LNHNV, YYDKDF (reference sequence). The CDR3 region has the DNA TGTGCCACCAGCGGAACGGGGGGGCGGGGCACCGGGGAGCTGTTTTTT. It encodes CATSGTGGRGTGELFF.

The V gene is TRBV7-6, the J gene TRBJ2-3; tentatively, D is TRBD2 (5 bases). The CDR3 spans 14 residues. V dropped 4 bases and J dropped 1 base, with 9 bases sitting between them. Per germline, CDR1 SGHVS and CDR2 FNYEAQ. In nucleotides, the CDR3 is TGTGCCAGCAGCTCTGGACTGCGCACAGATACGCAGTATTTT. This sequence encodes CASSSGLRTDTQYF.

The gene calls are TRBV7-2 and TRBJ2-7; TRBD2 might be the D (5 bases). The CDR3 contains 15 residues. The germline V gene has CDR1 SGHTA and CDR2 FQGNSA. The ends were cut back, 5 bases at V and 3 bases at J, with 17 bases in the middle. Here the CDR3 DNA reads TGTGCCAGCAGCCCCTGGAGGAGTTCGAGCTACGAGCAGTACTTC. Protein product: CASSPWRSSSYEQYF.

The rearrangement joins TRBV12-5 to TRBJ2-3; D may match TRBD1 or TRBD2 (5 bases each). The V and J ends lost 4 bases and 14 bases respectively, with 16 bases between them. The CDR3 has 12 amino acids. Germline loops: CDR1 LGHNT, CDR2 FRNRAP. The CDR3 spells CASGSLPGPLYF. For the CDR3, the DNA is TGTGCTAGTGGTTCCCTACCGGGACCCCTGTATTTT.

The chain couples TRBV5-1 to TRBJ2-7; 7 positions match TRBD2. The V segment lost 4 bases and the J segment 0 bases; nucleotides outside the gene matches: 10. Germline assignment: CDR1 SGHRS and CDR2 YFSETQ. The CDR3 covers 16 residues. CDR3 sequence: CASSHPTGGSSYEQYF. The CDR3 DNA follows: TGCGCCAGCAGCCACCCCACCGGCGGGAGCTCCTACGAGCAGTACTTC.

V usage is TRBV2 and J usage is TRBJ1-2; possible D gene TRBD1, 5 bases. Germline lookup yields CDR1 SNHLY and CDR2 FYNNEI. V gave up 5 bases and J gave up 3 bases, with 16 bases separating them. This CDR3 contains 15 residues. The CDR3 DNA is TGTGCCAGCAGTCCCCGGGCCGGGGGATACTATGGCTACACCTTC. Translating it yields CASSPRAGGYYGYTF.

The chain joins TRBV6-2 or TRBV6-3 to TRBJ1-1, with D unresolved. Per germline, CDR1 MNHEY and CDR2 SVGEGT. Trimming left V 4 bases short and J 1 base short, with 13 bases between. CDR3 length: 15 residues. CDR3 nucleotides: TGTGCCAGCAGTTCCACGGTTTTCCCGAACACTGAAGCTTTCTTT. It yields the protein CASSSTVFPNTEAFF.

The chain combines TRBV4-1 with TRBJ2-7, with TRBD2 as a possible D gene (5 bases). Between the trimmed V and J ends, which lost 0 bases and 4 bases, there was a span of 13 bases. The CDR3 totals 15 residues. Germline assignment: CDR1 MGHRA and CDR2 YSYEKL. DNA for the CDR3: TGCGCCAGCAGCCAAGAAAGGCTAGGAGGTTACGAGCAGTACTTC. As protein: CASSQERLGGYEQYF.

The CDR3 DNA reads as TGTGCCAGCAGTGATCCAGGGGGAATCGATGAGCAGTTCTTC. Translated, it gives CASSDPGGIDEQFF. The rearrangement links TRBV6-1 to TRBJ2-1; TRBD1 matches at 7 bases. The CDR3 is 14 residues long. V trimming: 3 bases; J trimming: 8 bases; junction bases outside the gene matches: 7. Germline V gene sequence: CDR1 MNHNS, CDR2 SASEGT.

This clone appeared a few times. The rearrangement joins TRBV7-2 to TRBJ2-2; 9 bases are a match to TRBD2. Germline V lookup: CDR1 SGHTA, CDR2 FQGNSA. The CDR3 covers 16 residues. V dropped 1 base and J dropped 9; count of bases not matched to a gene: 9. The CDR3 loop reads CASSLGLAGRRRELFF. CDR3 bases: TGTGCCAGCAGCTTAGGGCTAGCGGGGCGAAGACGGGAGCTGTTTTTT. Full variable domain (rest looked up from reference TRBV7-2 and TRBJ2-2): GAGVSQSPSNKVTEKGKDVELRCDPISGHTALYWYRQSLGQGLEFLIYFQGNSAPDKSGLPSDRFSAERTGGSVSTLTIQRTQQEDSAVYLCASSLGLAGRRRELFFGEGSRLTVL.

The J gene is TRBJ1-4, the V gene TRBV27; D remains ambiguous. Germline V gene sequence: CDR1 MNHEY, CDR2 SMNVEV (reference sequence). Trimming pared 3 bases from V and 5 bases from J, leaving 7 bases between. CDR3 length equals 13 residues. CDR3 residues: CASSFKKNEKLFF. The CDR3 coding sequence is TGTGCCAGCAGTTTCAAAAAGAATGAAAAACTGTTTTTT.

In this sample, this clone turned up once. The V and J genes are TRBV27 and TRBJ1-1, with D possibly matching TRBD1 (5 bases). This CDR3 comprises 15 residues. Between the trimmed V and J ends, which lost 5 bases and 5 bases, there was a span of 18 bases. The V gene's germline CDR1 is MNHEY and CDR2 SMNVEV (reference sequence). CDR3 residues: CASSPYEGRGTEAFF. CDR3 bases: TGTGCCAGCAGTCCGTATGAGGGGAGGGGTACTGAAGCTTTCTTT.

This chain joins TRBV5-1 and TRBJ2-7, with 7 bases lining up with TRBD1. The CDR3 is 16 residues long. CDR1 and CDR2 from the germline V gene are SGHRS and YFSETQ. Trimming removed 3 bases from V and 1 base from J; junction bases left unmatched: 10. The CDR3 nucleotides are TGCGCCAGCAGCTGGGGTCCGGACAGGCTTTCCTACGAGCAGTACTTC. Its protein is CASSWGPDRLSYEQYF.

This clone was counted only a few times. The rearrangement uses TRBV5-6 and TRBJ2-6; D uncertain. V was trimmed by 4 bases and J by 0 bases, leaving 8 bases between them. In germline, CDR1 is SGHDT, CDR2 YYEEEE. The CDR3 covers 15 residues. As DNA, the CDR3 is TGTGCCAGCAGCCCGCTGGCCTCTGGGGCCAACGTCCTGACTTTC. Translation gives CASSPLASGANVLTF.

This clone has just a few counts. The chain has TRBV7-2 and TRBJ2-1; TRBD1 aligns across 8 bases. This CDR3 region has 16 residues. The germline V gene has CDR1 SGHTA and CDR2 FQGNSA. J was trimmed by 6 bases and V by 3 bases; bases with no gene match: 10. CDR3 residues: CASSFHWTGISNEQFF. In DNA form, the CDR3 reads TGTGCCAGCAGCTTCCACTGGACAGGGATAAGCAATGAGCAGTTCTTC.

The rearrangement joins TRBV7-9 to TRBJ2-1, with a tentative D call TRBD2 (5 bases). The CDR3 covers 14 residues. V was trimmed by 5 bases and J by 2 bases, leaving 10 bases between them. CDR1 and CDR2 (germline): SEHNR, FQNEAQ (reference sequence). The CDR3 DNA follows: TGTGCCAGCAGCCCCTCAGCGGCCTACAATGAGCAGTTCTTC. It translates to CASSPSAAYNEQFF.

The gene calls are TRBV4-2 and TRBJ1-3; D remains unclear. The germline gives CDR1 LGHNA, CDR2 YNFKEQ. V gave up 3 bases and J gave up 0 bases, with 12 bases separating them. The CDR3 covers 16 residues. The CDR3 spells CASSQEVVYSGNTIYF. The CDR3 DNA reads TGTGCCAGCAGCCAGGAAGTGGTTTACTCTGGAAACACCATATATTTT.

The table lists this clone with a few counts. The chain uses TRBV9 and TRBJ2-7, with 7 bases matching TRBD2. The ends lost 0 bases at V and 3 bases at J; junction bases unmatched: 6. From germline, CDR1 is SGDLS and CDR2 YYNGEE. The CDR3 runs to 15 residues. CDR3 nucleotide sequence: TGTGCCAGCAGCGTAGGTTCGGGGGGATACTACGAGCAGTACTTC. As protein: CASSVGSGGYYEQYF.

The V call is TRBV11-2, the J call TRBJ2-2; a possible D gene is TRBD2 (6 bases). The CDR3 loop spans 18 amino acids. Germline V gives CDR1 SGHAT, CDR2 FQNNGV. V lost 0 bases, J lost 6 bases, and 20 bases lay in between. CDR3 sequence reads: CASSLDPISGRGPGELFF. CDR3 nucleotides: TGTGCCAGCAGCTTAGATCCTATAAGCGGGCGGGGCCCCGGGGAGCTGTTTTTT.

This clone is a singleton in its sample. This chain joins TRBV20-1 and TRBJ1-1; D gene uncertain. This CDR3 is 11 amino acids long. Per germline, CDR1 DFQATT and CDR2 SNEGSKA (reference sequence). V was trimmed by 1 base and J by 2 bases, leaving 2 bases between them. CDR3 sequence: CSARANTEAFF. The DNA of the CDR3 is TGCAGTGCTAGAGCCAACACTGAAGCTTTCTTT.

The chain uses TRBV9 and TRBJ1-3; D is uncertain. V lost 0 bases and J 0 bases, leaving 10 bases between the germline ends. The CDR3 runs to 16 residues. CDR1 and CDR2 (germline): SGDLS, YYNGEE. The CDR3 sequence: CASSVARVASGNTIYF. Written as DNA, the CDR3 is TGTGCCAGCAGCGTAGCTCGGGTCGCCTCTGGAAACACCATATATTTT.

The J gene is TRBJ1-6, the V gene TRBV9; unclear D gene. Between the trimmed V and J ends, which lost 0 bases and 10 bases, there was a span of 11 bases. The CDR3 is 14 amino acids. Germline lookup yields CDR1 SGDLS and CDR2 YYNGEE. CDR3 coding DNA: TGTGCCAGCAGCGTAGGCGGGTTTAACTCACCCCTCCACTTT. Its translation is CASSVGGFNSPLHF.

This clone is a singleton in its sample. The chain joins TRBV3-1 (or the pseudogene TRBV3-2) to TRBJ1-2; the D is unclear. V dropped 0 bases and J dropped 8 bases, with 10 bases sitting between them. The CDR3 has 13 residues. From germline, CDR1 is LGHDT and CDR2 YNNKEL (reference sequence). Here the CDR3 DNA reads TGTGCCAGCAGCCAAGAAATCTGGTACGGCTACACCTTC. It codes for CASSQEIWYGYTF.

The chain couples TRBV3-1 (or the pseudogene TRBV3-2) to TRBJ1-3; 7 bases align to TRBD1. Germline CDR1 reads LGHDT; CDR2 reads YNNKEL (reference sequence). The length of the CDR3 is 15 residues. V lost 5 bases, J lost 1 base, and 5 bases stayed unmatched. In DNA form, the CDR3 reads TGTGCCAGCAGCTCAGACAGGGCATCTGGAAACACCATATATTTT. Its translation: CASSSDRASGNTIYF.

The genes are TRBV6-5 and TRBJ2-7; no reliable D call. This CDR3 has 12 residues. Germline assignment: CDR1 MNHEY and CDR2 SVGAGI. V was trimmed by 10 bases and J by 0 bases, leaving 10 bases between them. The CDR3 protein is CATGSNSYEQYF. CDR3 nucleotides: TGTGCCACCGGTTCCAACTCCTACGAGCAGTACTTC.

The rearrangement uses TRBV28 and TRBJ2-1; D possibly corresponds to TRBD1 (5 bases). Trimming left V 6 bases short and J 12 bases short, with 18 bases between. CDR3 length equals 13 residues. Germline loops: CDR1 MDHEN, CDR2 SYDVKM. The DNA for the CDR3 is TGTGCCAGCAGCCTCGGCCCCGGACAAAGGCAGTTCTTC. Translated, it gives CASSLGPGQRQFF.

This chain uses TRBV5-8 with TRBJ1-5; D is ambiguous. Germline V gene lookup returns CDR1 SGHTS and CDR2 YDEGEE. This CDR3 comprises 12 residues. V was shortened by 0 bases and J by 7 bases, with 5 bases between the two germline ends. CDR3: CASSLAEQPQHF. Written as DNA, the CDR3 is TGTGCCAGCAGCTTGGCCGAGCAGCCCCAGCATTTT.